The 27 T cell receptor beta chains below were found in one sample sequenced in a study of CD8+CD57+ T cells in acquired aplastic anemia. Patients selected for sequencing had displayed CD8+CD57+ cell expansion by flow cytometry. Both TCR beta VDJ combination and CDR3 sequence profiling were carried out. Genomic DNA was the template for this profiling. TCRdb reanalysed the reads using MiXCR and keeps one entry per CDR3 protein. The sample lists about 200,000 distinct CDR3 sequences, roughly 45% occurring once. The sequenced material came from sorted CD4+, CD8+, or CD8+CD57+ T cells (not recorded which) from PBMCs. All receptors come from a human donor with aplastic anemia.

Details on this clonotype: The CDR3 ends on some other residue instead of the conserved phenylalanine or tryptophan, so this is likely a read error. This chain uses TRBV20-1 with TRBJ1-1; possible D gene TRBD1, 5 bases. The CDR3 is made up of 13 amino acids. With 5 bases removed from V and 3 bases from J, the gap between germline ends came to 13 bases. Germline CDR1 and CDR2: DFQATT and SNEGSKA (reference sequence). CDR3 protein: CSAGGVRDTEAFL. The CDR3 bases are TGCAGTGCTGGAGGGGTTCGGGACACTGAAGCTTTCCTT.

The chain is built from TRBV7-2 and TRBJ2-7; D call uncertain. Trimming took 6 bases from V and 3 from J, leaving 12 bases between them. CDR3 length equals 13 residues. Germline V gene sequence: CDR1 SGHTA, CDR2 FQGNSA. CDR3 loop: CASRPTQIYEQYF. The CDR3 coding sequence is TGTGCCAGCAGACCCACCCAGATCTACGAGCAGTACTTC.

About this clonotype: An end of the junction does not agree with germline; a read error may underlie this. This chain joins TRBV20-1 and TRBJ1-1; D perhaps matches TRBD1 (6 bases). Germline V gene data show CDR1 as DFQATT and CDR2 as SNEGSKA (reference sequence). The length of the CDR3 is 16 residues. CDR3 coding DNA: TGCAGTGCTAGTAACGCAGGGGCTGGGATGAACACTGAAGCCTTCTTT. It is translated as CSASNAGAGMNTEAFF.

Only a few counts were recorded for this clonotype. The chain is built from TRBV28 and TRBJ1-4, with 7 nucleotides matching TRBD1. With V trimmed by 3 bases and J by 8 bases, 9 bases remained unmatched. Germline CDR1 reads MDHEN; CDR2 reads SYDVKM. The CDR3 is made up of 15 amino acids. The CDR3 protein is CASSFVDRVAEKLFF. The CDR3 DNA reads TGTGCCAGCAGTTTCGTTGACAGGGTGGCGGAAAAACTGTTTTTT.

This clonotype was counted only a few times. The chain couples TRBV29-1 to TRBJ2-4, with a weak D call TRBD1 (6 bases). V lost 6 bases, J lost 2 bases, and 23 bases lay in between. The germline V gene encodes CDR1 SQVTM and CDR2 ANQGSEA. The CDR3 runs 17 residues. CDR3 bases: TGCAGCGTCCAATCCCCCCGGACAGCCGTAACCAAAAACATTCAGTACTTC. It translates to CSVQSPRTAVTKNIQYF.

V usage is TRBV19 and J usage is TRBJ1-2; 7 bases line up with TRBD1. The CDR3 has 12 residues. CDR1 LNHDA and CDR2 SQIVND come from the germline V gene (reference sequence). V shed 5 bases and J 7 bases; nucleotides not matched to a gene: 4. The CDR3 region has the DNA TGTGCCAGTAGTGAGGGGGCTAGTGGCTACACCTTC. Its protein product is CASSEGASGYTF.

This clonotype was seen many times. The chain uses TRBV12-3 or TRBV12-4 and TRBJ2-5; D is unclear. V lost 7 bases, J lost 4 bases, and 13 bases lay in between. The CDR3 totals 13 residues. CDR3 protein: CASTLRVGETQYF. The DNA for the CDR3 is TGTGCCAGCACCCTAAGGGTAGGAGAGACCCAGTACTTC.

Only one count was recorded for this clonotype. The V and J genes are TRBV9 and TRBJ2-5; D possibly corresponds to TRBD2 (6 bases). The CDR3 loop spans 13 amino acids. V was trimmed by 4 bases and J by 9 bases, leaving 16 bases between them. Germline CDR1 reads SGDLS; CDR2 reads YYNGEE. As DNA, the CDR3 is TGTGCCAGCAGCAGGGAGGCTCATCAGCCCCAGTACTTC. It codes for CASSREAHQPQYF.

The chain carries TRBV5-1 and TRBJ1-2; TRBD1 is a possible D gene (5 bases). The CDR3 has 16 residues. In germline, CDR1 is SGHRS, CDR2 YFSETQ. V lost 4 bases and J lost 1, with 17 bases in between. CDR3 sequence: CASSVAQGGLNYGYTF. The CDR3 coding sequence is TGCGCCAGCAGCGTAGCGCAGGGCGGACTTAACTATGGCTACACCTTC. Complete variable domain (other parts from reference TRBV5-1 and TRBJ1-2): KAGVTQTPRYLIKTRGQQVTLSCSPISGHRSVSWYQQTPGQGLQFLFEYFSETQRNKGNFPGRFSGRQFSNSRSEMNVSTLELGDSALYLCASSVAQGGLNYGYTFGSGTRLTVV.

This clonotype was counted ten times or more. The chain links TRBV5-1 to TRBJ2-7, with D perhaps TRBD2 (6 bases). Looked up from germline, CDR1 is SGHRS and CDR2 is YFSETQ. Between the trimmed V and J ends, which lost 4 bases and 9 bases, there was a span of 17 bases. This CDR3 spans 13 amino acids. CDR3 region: CASSPGEESGQYF. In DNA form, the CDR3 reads TGCGCCAGCAGCCCCGGGGAGGAAAGTGGGCAGTACTTC.

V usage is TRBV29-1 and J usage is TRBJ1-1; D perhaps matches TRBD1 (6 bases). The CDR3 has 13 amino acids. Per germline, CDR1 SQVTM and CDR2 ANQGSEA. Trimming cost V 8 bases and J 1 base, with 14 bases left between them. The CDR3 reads CSIRGGGNTEAFF. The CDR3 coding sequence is TGCAGCATTCGAGGGGGGGGGAACACTGAAGCTTTCTTT.

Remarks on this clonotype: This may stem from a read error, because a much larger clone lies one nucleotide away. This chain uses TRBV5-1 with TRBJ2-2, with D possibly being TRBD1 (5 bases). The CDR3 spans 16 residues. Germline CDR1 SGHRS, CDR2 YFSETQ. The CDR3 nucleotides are TGCGCCCGCAGCTTGGAAAGCCAGGGCGGTACCGGGGAGCTGTTTTTT. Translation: CARSLESQGGTGELFF. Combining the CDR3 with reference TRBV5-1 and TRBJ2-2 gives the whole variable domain KAGVTQTPRYLIKTRGQQVTLSCSPISGHRSVSWYQQTPGQGLQFLFEYFSETQRNKGNFPGRFSGRQFSNSRSEMNVSTLELGDSALYLCARSLESQGGTGELFFGEGSRLTVL.

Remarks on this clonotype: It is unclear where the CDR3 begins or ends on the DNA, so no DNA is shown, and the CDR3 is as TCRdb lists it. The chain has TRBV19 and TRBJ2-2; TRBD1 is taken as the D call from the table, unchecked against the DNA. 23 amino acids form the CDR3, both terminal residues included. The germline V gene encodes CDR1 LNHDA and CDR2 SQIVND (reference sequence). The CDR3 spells CASGPTTYEQYFGPGQNTGELFF.

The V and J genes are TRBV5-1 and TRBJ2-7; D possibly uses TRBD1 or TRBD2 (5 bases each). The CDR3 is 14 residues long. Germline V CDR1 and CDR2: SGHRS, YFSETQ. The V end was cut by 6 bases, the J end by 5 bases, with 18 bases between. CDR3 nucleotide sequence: TGCGCCAGCAACCGGGACCAGGGCGCCAACGAGCAGTACTTC. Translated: CASNRDQGANEQYF.

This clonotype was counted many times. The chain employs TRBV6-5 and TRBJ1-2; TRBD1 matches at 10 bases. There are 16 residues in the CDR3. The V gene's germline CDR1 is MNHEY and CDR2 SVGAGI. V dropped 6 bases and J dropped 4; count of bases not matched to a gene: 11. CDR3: CASRAPRQGAGYGYTF. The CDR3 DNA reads TGTGCCAGCAGAGCCCCGAGACAGGGGGCGGGCTATGGCTACACCTTC.

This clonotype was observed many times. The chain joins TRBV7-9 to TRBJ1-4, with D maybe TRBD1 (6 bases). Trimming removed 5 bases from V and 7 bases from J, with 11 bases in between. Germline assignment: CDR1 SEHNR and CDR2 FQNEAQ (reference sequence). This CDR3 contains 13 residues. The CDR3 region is CASSRGGSEKLFF. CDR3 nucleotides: TGTGCCAGCAGCCGAGGGGGGAGTGAAAAACTGTTTTTT.

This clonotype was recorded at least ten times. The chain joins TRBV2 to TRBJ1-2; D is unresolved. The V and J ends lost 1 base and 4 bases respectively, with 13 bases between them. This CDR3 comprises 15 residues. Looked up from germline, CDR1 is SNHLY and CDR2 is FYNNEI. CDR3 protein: CASSEGPARGYGYTF. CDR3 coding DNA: TGTGCCAGCAGTGAAGGGCCCGCCCGGGGCTATGGCTACACCTTC.

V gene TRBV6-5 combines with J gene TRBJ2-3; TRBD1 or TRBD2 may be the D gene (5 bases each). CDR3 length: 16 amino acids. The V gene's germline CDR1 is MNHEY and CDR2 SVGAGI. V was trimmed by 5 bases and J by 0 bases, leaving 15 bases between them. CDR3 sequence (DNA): TGTGCCAGCAGTACCCGGGACGGTACGAGCACAGATACGCAGTATTTT. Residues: CASSTRDGTSTDTQYF.

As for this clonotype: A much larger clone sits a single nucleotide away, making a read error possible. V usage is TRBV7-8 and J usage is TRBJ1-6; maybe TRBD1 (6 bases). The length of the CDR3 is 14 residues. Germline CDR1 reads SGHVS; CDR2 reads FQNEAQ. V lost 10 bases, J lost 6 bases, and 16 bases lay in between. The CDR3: CATQGQTCNSPLHF. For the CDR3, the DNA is TGTGCCACCCAAGGACAGACCTGTAATTCACCCCTCCACTTT.

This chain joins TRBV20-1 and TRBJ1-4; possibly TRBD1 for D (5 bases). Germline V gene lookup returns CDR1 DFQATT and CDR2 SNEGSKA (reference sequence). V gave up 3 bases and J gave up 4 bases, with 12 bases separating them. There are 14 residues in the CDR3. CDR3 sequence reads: CSASGAGNNEKLFF. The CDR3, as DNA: TGCAGTGCTAGCGGGGCCGGTAATAATGAAAAACTGTTTTTT.

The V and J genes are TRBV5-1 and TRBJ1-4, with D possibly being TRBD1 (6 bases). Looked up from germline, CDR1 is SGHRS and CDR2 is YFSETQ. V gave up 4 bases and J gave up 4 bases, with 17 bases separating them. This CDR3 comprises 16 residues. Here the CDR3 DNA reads TGCGCCAGCAGCCCGGTAACGGACAGCCTTAATGAAAAACTGTTTTTT. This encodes CASSPVTDSLNEKLFF.

CDR3 DNA sequence: TGTGCCAGCAGCTTACGAGGCTACGAGCAGTACGTC. As protein: CASSLRGYEQYV. The chain uses TRBV11-2 and TRBJ2-7; D remains ambiguous. This CDR3 contains 12 residues. Germline assignment: CDR1 SGHAT and CDR2 FQNNGV. V gave up 2 bases and J gave up 3 bases, with 5 bases separating them.

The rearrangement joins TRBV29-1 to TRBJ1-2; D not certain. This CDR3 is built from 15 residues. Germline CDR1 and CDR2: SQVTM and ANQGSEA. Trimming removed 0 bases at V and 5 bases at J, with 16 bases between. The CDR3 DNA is TGCAGCGTTGAAGACGTTTACCGGCAGGATTATGGCTACACCTTC. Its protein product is CSVEDVYRQDYGYTF.

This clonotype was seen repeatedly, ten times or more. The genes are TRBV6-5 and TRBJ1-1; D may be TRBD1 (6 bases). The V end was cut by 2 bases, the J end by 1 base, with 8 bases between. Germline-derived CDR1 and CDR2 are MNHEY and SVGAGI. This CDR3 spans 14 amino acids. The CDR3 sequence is CASSYATGNTEAFF. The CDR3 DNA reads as TGTGCCAGCAGTTACGCGACAGGGAACACTGAAGCTTTCTTT.

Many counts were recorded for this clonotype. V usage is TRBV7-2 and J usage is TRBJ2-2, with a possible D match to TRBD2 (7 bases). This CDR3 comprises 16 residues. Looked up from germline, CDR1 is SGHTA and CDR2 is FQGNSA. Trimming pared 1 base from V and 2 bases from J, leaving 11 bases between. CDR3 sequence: CASSLGGGPNTGELFF. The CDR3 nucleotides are TGTGCCAGCAGCTTAGGGGGGGGGCCAAACACCGGGGAGCTGTTTTTT. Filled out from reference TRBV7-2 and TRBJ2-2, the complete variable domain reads GAGVSQSPSNKVTEKGKDVELRCDPISGHTALYWYRQSLGQGLEFLIYFQGNSAPDKSGLPSDRFSAERTGGSVSTLTIQRTQQEDSAVYLCASSLGGGPNTGELFFGEGSRLTVL.

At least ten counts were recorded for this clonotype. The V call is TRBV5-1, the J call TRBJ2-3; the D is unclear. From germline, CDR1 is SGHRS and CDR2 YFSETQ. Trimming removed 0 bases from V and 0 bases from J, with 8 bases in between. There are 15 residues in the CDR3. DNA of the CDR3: TGCGCCAGCAGCTTGGTTCCTATTAGCACAGATACGCAGTATTTT. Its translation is CASSLVPISTDTQYF. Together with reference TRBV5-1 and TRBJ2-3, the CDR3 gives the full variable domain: KAGVTQTPRYLIKTRGQQVTLSCSPISGHRSVSWYQQTPGQGLQFLFEYFSETQRNKGNFPGRFSGRQFSNSRSEMNVSTLELGDSALYLCASSLVPISTDTQYFGPGTRLTVL.

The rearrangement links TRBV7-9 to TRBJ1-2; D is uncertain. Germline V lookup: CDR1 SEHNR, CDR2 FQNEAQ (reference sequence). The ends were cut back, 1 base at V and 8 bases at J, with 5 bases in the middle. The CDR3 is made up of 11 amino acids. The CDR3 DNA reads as TGTGCCAGCAGCTTAGACTTCGGCTACACCTTC. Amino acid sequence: CASSLDFGYTF.